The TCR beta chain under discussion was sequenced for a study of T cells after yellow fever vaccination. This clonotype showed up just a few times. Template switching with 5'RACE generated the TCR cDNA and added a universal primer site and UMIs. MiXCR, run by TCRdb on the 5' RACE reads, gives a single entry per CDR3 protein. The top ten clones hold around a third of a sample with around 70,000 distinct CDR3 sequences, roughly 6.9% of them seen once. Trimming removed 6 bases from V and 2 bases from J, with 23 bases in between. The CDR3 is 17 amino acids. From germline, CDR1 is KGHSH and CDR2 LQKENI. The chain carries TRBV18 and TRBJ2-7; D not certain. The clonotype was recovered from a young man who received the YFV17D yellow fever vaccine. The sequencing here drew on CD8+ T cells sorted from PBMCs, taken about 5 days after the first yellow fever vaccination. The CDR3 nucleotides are TGTGCCAGCTCCCCCCCGGTTGGCACAATGATACCCTACGAGCAGTACTTC. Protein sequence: CASSPPVGTMIPYEQYF.